Listed below are T cell receptor beta chains from one sample, sequenced in a study of T cell responses to AZD1222 COVID-19 vaccine. This table comes from immunoSEQ multiplex PCR, and its TCRdb copy is limited to in-frame clones, with some not included. The sample gives about 110,000 clones, around 83% of which show up once; about 3% is in the top ten. The source material was peripheral blood, sampled on day 0 of AZD1222 vaccination. The receptors originated from an adult in good health. Each CDR3 is given with its conserved first and last residue. Each record gives: CDR3 length, J gene, clone size, V gene, D gene, CDR3 DNA, CDR3 protein. The D gene is left open where the match is weak. Clone size is stated in some rows and not others, as once, few, many or a class when expanded.

length: 18
J: TRBJ1-1
size: few
V: TRBV11-2
D: .
DNA: TGTGCCAGCAGCTGGAGGATTCAAGAGCCCCCCATGAACACTGAAGCTTTCTTT
CDR3: CASSWRIQEPPMNTEAFF

length: 15
J: TRBJ1-3
size: .
V: TRBV10-3
D: TRBD1
DNA: TGTGCCATCAGTACCAACAGGGGAGGTTCAGACACCATATATTTT
CDR3: CAISTNRGGSDTIYF

length: 12
J: TRBJ2-3
size: .
V: TRBV6-5
D: TRBD1
DNA: TGTGCCAGCATCGGGACAGGGATTACGCAGTATTTT
CDR3: CASIGTGITQYF

length: 17
J: TRBJ1-3
size: .
V: TRBV28
D: TRBD1
DNA: TGTGCCAGCAGTCAGACAGGGTCCGGTCCTTCTGGAAACACCATATATTTT
CDR3: CASSQTGSGPSGNTIYF

length: 14
J: TRBJ1-5
size: .
V: TRBV30
D: TRBD1
DNA: TGTGCCTGGGACGACAGGGCCTTTGGCCAGCCCCAGCATTTT
CDR3: CAWDDRAFGQPQHF

length: 16
J: TRBJ1-4
size: .
V: TRBV15
D: .
DNA: TGTGCCACCAGCAGAGATATGGGCAGCCTTAATGAAAAACTGTTTTTT
CDR3: CATSRDMGSLNEKLFF

length: 15
J: TRBJ2-3
size: .
V: TRBV18
D: .
DNA: TGTGCCAGCTCACCACCGGGGCTGGACACAGATACGCAGTATTTT
CDR3: CASSPPGLDTDTQYF

length: 14
J: TRBJ1-3
size: .
V: TRBV6-5
D: .
DNA: TGTGCCAGCAGTTCGGACAGTGGGGGAAACACCATATATTTT
CDR3: CASSSDSGGNTIYF

length: 11
J: TRBJ2-7
size: .
V: TRBV3-1/TRBV3-2
D: .
DNA: TGTGCCAGCAGCCACACCTACGAGCAGTACTTC
CDR3: CASSHTYEQYF

length: 14
J: TRBJ2-5
size: .
V: TRBV3-1/TRBV3-2
D: .
DNA: TGTGCCAGCAGCCAAAGGGGAGTCCAAGAGACCCAGTACTTC
CDR3: CASSQRGVQETQYF

length: 14
J: TRBJ2-1
size: .
V: TRBV6-2/TRBV6-3
D: .
DNA: TGTGCCAGCAGTACGCGGGACTGGAACAATGAGCAGTTCTTC
CDR3: CASSTRDWNNEQFF

length: 15
J: TRBJ2-5
size: .
V: TRBV24-1
D: .
DNA: TGTGCCACCAGTGTTGGGACGGCGCGATACCAGACCCAGTACTTC
CDR3: CATSVGTARYQTQYF

length: 13
J: TRBJ1-5
size: .
V: TRBV7-2
D: .
DNA: TGTGCCAGCAGCTTAGGAAACGCTCAGCCCCAGCATTTT
CDR3: CASSLGNAQPQHF

length: 15
J: TRBJ2-5
size: .
V: TRBV3-1/TRBV3-2
D: .
DNA: TGTGCCAGCAGCCACTTTGGATCTAAAAAAGAGACCCAGTACTTC
CDR3: CASSHFGSKKETQYF

length: 15
J: TRBJ1-2
size: .
V: TRBV4-1
D: .
DNA: TGCGCCAGCAGCCACCCAGGACAGAAGAACTATGGCTACACCTTC
CDR3: CASSHPGQKNYGYTF

length: 15
J: TRBJ2-1
size: .
V: TRBV14
D: TRBD2
DNA: TGTGCCAGCAGCCAGGGGGGGAGCTCCTACAATGAGCAGTTCTTC
CDR3: CASSQGGSSYNEQFF

length: 13
J: TRBJ2-5
size: .
V: TRBV19
D: .
DNA: TGTGCCAGTAGTGCGATAAAGCAAGAGACCCAGTACTTC
CDR3: CASSAIKQETQYF

length: 15
J: TRBJ2-2
size: .
V: TRBV5-4
D: TRBD1
DNA: TGTGCCAGCAGCTCCCGGACAGGGAACACCGGGGAGCTGTTTTTT
CDR3: CASSSRTGNTGELFF

length: 15
J: TRBJ1-5
size: .
V: TRBV6-6
D: TRBD1
DNA: TGTGCCAGCCGCCACCGGGACAGACACAATCAGCCCCAGCATTTT
CDR3: CASRHRDRHNQPQHF

length: 13
J: TRBJ1-1
size: .
V: TRBV30
D: TRBD1
DNA: TGTGCCTGGAGAGGACAGGGGGGCACTGAAGCTTTCTTT
CDR3: CAWRGQGGTEAFF

length: 15
J: TRBJ1-1
size: .
V: TRBV30
D: .
DNA: TGTGCCTGGAGTGTACCTACAGAGGGGATCCCTGAAGCTTTCTTT
CDR3: CAWSVPTEGIPEAFF

length: 15
J: TRBJ2-5
size: .
V: TRBV18
D: TRBD1
DNA: TGTGCCAGCTCACCACTGGGACAGGGAGGGGAGACCCAGTACTTC
CDR3: CASSPLGQGGETQYF

length: 14
J: TRBJ1-2
size: few
V: TRBV6-5
D: TRBD1
DNA: TGTGCCAGCAGTTACTCTGGGACAGGGTATAGCTACACCTTC
CDR3: CASSYSGTGYSYTF

length: 17
J: TRBJ1-5
size: .
V: TRBV6-1
D: TRBD1
DNA: TGTGCCAGCAGTGTTCTCGGGACAGGGTCGGGTGATCAGCCCCAGCATTTT
CDR3: CASSVLGTGSGDQPQHF

length: 15
J: TRBJ1-4
size: .
V: TRBV7-9
D: .
DNA: TGTGCCAGCAGCTTAGCTCCGGGCAGTTCTGAAAAACTGTTTTTT
CDR3: CASSLAPGSSEKLFF

length: 12
J: TRBJ1-5
size: .
V: TRBV28
D: .
DNA: TGTGCCAGCAGAACTCTCGGTGTGCTGCAGCATTTT
CDR3: CASRTLGVLQHF

length: 16
J: TRBJ1-5
size: .
V: TRBV19
D: .
DNA: TGTGCCAGTACCCCCTCGGGCGGCCCGAGCAATCAGCCCCAGCATTTT
CDR3: CASTPSGGPSNQPQHF

length: 14
J: TRBJ2-3
size: .
V: TRBV6-2/TRBV6-3
D: TRBD2
DNA: TGTGCCAGCAACCCTCGACTAGCGGGGGATACGCAGTATTTT
CDR3: CASNPRLAGDTQYF

length: 12
J: TRBJ2-7
size: .
V: TRBV6-5
D: .
DNA: TGTGCCAGCAGTTTCCCCCAGGAGAAGCAGTACTTC
CDR3: CASSFPQEKQYF

length: 12
J: TRBJ1-2
size: .
V: TRBV12-3/TRBV12-4
D: .
DNA: TGTGCCAGCAGTTCACAGGTCCATGGCTACACCTTC
CDR3: CASSSQVHGYTF

length: 14
J: TRBJ1-2
size: .
V: TRBV5-1
D: .
DNA: TGCGCCAGCAGCTTGACAGGGTTGAACTATGGCTACACCTTC
CDR3: CASSLTGLNYGYTF

length: 14
J: TRBJ1-2
size: .
V: TRBV19
D: .
DNA: TGTGCCAGTAGTATAGATCTATGGACAAGGGGAGACACCTTC
CDR3: CASSIDLWTRGDTF

length: 13
J: TRBJ1-6
size: .
V: TRBV11-3
D: .
DNA: TGTGCCAGCAGCTTCAGTGGGGGTTCACCCCTCCACTTT
CDR3: CASSFSGGSPLHF

length: 15
J: TRBJ2-1
size: .
V: TRBV6-4
D: .
DNA: TGTGCCAGCAGTGATTCCGGGGAGCTCTACAATGAGCAGTTCTTC
CDR3: CASSDSGELYNEQFF

length: 12
J: TRBJ2-7
size: .
V: TRBV11-2
D: .
DNA: TGTGCCAGCAGCTCCGAGGGGAGTAAGCAGTACTTC
CDR3: CASSSEGSKQYF

length: 15
J: TRBJ2-7
size: .
V: TRBV19
D: .
DNA: TGTGCCAGTAGTTCACGCCGGGACAAAGCCTACGAGCAGTACTTC
CDR3: CASSSRRDKAYEQYF

length: 14
J: TRBJ2-1
size: once
V: TRBV9
D: .
DNA: TGTGCCAGCAGCGTAGCTACCCTTTCCAATGAGCAGTTCTTC
CDR3: CASSVATLSNEQFF

length: 14
J: TRBJ1-1
size: once
V: TRBV3-1/TRBV3-2
D: TRBD1
DNA: TGTGCCAGCACCACGACAGGGAGGGCCACTGAAGCTTTCTTT
CDR3: CASTTTGRATEAFF

length: 14
J: TRBJ2-5
size: .
V: TRBV11-3
D: TRBD1
DNA: TGTGCCAGCAGCTCGGGACAGGGCGGGGAGACCCAGTACTTC
CDR3: CASSSGQGGETQYF

length: 18
J: TRBJ1-5
size: .
V: TRBV4-2
D: TRBD1
DNA: TGTGCCAGCAGCCAAGGAGGGACAGGGAAGGGGTCCAATCAGCCCCAGCATTTT
CDR3: CASSQGGTGKGSNQPQHF

length: 16
J: TRBJ1-6
size: .
V: TRBV19
D: TRBD1
DNA: TGTGCCAGTAGTACCCCCGGACAGGGTAGTAATTCACCCCTCCACTTT
CDR3: CASSTPGQGSNSPLHF

length: 11
J: TRBJ1-2
size: .
V: TRBV6-5
D: .
DNA: TGTGCCAGCAGGGGGATGTATGGCTACACCTTC
CDR3: CASRGMYGYTF

length: 17
J: TRBJ1-1
size: .
V: TRBV7-2
D: .
DNA: TGTGCCAGCAGCTTAGAGCTAATCAACGACGGGAACACTGAAGCTTTCTTT
CDR3: CASSLELINDGNTEAFF

length: 11
J: TRBJ1-3
size: .
V: TRBV30
D: .
DNA: TGTGCCTGCCTGGGTGGAAACACCATATATTTT
CDR3: CACLGGNTIYF

length: 17
J: TRBJ1-5
size: once
V: TRBV4-3
D: TRBD1
DNA: TGCGCCAGCAGCCAAGATTCAGGACAGGGGACTCCCTCGCCCCAGCATTTT
CDR3: CASSQDSGQGTPSPQHF

length: 12
J: TRBJ1-2
size: .
V: TRBV15
D: .
DNA: TGTGCCACCAGCAGAGATGAGACGGGCTACACCTTC
CDR3: CATSRDETGYTF

length: 16
J: TRBJ1-1
size: .
V: TRBV18
D: .
DNA: TGTGCCAGCTCACCACCCGCCACAGGAGAGAACACTGAAGCTTTCTTT
CDR3: CASSPPATGENTEAFF

length: 16
J: TRBJ2-1
size: .
V: TRBV9
D: .
DNA: TGTGCCAGCAGCGTCGGAGGGGGGGCCATAGCCAATGAGCAGTTCTTC
CDR3: CASSVGGGAIANEQFF

length: 15
J: TRBJ2-1
size: .
V: TRBV6-4
D: .
DNA: TGTGCCAGCGCAGACCAGGGCAACTCCTACAATGAGCAGTTCTTC
CDR3: CASADQGNSYNEQFF

length: 13
J: TRBJ1-6
size: .
V: TRBV5-1
D: .
DNA: TGCGCCAGCAGCTTGGCCTTGGATTCACCCCTCCACTTT
CDR3: CASSLALDSPLHF

length: 11
J: TRBJ1-1
size: .
V: TRBV10-2
D: .
DNA: TGCGCCAGCACACAGGGATCTGAAGCTTTCTTT
CDR3: CASTQGSEAFF

length: 15
J: TRBJ1-3
size: once
V: TRBV30
D: .
DNA: TGTGCCTGGAAGATCGGGGGCGTAGAGGGAAACACCATATATTTT
CDR3: CAWKIGGVEGNTIYF

length: 15
J: TRBJ2-3
size: few
V: TRBV2
D: TRBD2
DNA: TGTGCCAGCACGGGGCGTAGCGGGGGTACAGATACGCAGTATTTT
CDR3: CASTGRSGGTDTQYF